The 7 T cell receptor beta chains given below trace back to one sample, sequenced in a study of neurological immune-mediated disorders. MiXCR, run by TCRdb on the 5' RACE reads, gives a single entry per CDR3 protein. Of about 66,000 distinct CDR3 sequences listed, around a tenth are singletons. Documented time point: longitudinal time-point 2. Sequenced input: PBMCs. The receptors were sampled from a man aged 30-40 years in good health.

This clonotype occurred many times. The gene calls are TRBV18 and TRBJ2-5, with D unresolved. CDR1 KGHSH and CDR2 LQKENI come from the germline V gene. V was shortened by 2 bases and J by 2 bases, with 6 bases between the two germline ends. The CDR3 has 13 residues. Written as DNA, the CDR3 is TGTGCCAGCTCACCAGAAGGGCAAGAGACCCAGTACTTC. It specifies CASSPEGQETQYF.

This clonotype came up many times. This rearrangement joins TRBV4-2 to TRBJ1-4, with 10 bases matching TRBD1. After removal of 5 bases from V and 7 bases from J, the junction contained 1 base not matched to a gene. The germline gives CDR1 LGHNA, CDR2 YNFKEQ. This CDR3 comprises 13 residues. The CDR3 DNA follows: TGTGCCAGCAGCGGGGACAGGGGTGAAAAACTGTTTTTT. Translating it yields CASSGDRGEKLFF.

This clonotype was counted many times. In nucleotides, the CDR3 is TGTGCCAGCAGCCAGGGACTTCAGGGGAGTTCACCCCTCCACTTT. Its protein product is CASSQGLQGSSPLHF. This sequence joins TRBV27 and TRBJ1-6; D may be TRBD1 (6 bases). Looked up from germline, CDR1 is MNHEY and CDR2 is SMNVEV (reference sequence). This CDR3 region has 15 residues. Trimming pared 6 bases from V and 9 bases from J, leaving 18 bases between.

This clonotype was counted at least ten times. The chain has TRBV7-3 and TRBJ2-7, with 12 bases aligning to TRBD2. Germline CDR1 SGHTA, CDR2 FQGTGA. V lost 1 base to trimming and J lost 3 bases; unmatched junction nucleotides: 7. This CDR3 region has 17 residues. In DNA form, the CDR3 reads TGTGCCAGCAGCTTAAACCGTGCTAGCGGGAGGGGCTACGAGCAGTACTTC. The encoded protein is CASSLNRASGRGYEQYF.

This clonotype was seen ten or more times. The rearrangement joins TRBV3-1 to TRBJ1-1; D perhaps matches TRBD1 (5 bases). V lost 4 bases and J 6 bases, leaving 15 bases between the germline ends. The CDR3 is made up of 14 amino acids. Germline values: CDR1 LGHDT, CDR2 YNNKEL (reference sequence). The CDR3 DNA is TGTGCCAGCAGCCTTCCAGGGACGTGGGCTGAAGCTTTCTTT. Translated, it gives CASSLPGTWAEAFF.

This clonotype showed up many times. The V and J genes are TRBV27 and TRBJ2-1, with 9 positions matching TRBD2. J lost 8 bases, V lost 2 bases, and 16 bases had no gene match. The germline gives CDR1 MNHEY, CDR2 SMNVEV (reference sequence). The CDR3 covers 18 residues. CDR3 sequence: CASSLGPGVAGDLDEQFF. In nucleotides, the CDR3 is TGTGCCAGCAGTTTAGGGCCCGGGGTAGCGGGAGATCTAGATGAGCAGTTCTTC.

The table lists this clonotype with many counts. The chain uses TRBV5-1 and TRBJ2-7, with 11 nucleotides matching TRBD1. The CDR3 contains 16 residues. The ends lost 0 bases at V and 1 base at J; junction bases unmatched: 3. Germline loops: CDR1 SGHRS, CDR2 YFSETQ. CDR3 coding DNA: TGCGCCAGCAGCTTGGGGACAGGGGGCAGTTCCTACGAGCAGTACTTC. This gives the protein CASSLGTGGSSYEQYF.